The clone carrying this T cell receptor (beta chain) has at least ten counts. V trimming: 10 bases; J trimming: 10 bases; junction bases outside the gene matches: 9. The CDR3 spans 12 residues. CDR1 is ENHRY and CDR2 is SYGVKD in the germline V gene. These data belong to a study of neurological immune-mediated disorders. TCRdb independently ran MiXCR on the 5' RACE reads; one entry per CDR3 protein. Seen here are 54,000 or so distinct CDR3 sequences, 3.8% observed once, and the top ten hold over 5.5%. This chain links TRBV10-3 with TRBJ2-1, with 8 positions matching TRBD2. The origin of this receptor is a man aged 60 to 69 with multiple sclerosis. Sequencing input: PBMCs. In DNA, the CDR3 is TGTGCCACCCGCCTTGTAGCGGGGGAGCAGTTCTTC. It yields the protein CATRLVAGEQFF.